This TCR beta chain came from a study of early T cells in non-severe SARS-CoV-2 infection. At the level of the study: Unsorted whole blood bulk RNA was sequenced, with unpaired chains.

The CDR3 runs to 12 residues. V was shortened by 6 bases and J by 8 bases, with 13 bases between the two germline ends. Germline V CDR1 and CDR2: SQVTM, ANQGSEA. Study results and caveats: Matching results from VDJdb favored anti-spike CD8 responses, leaving private and CD4 specificities undetected.

Each cDNA molecule carried a unique molecular identifier. A single record per CDR3 protein comes from TCRdb applying MiXCR to the 5' RACE reads. Of under 75,000 distinct CDR3 sequences listed, about 13% are singletons. This clonotype was counted many times. Its target is unknown. Sequenced: whole blood. The chain is built from TRBV29-1 and TRBJ1-4; a possible D gene is TRBD1 (6 bases). The origin of this receptor is an adult who was a healthcare worker with PCR-confirmed SARS-CoV-2 infection or an uninfected control (not recorded which). DNA for the CDR3: TGCAGCGTCGGCACAGGGATCGAAAAACTGTTTTTT. Encoded protein: CSVGTGIEKLFF.